This T cell receptor (beta chain) comes out of a study of regulatory dendritic cells for organ transplantation. Sorted T cells were CFSE-labeled and cultured 5 days with allogeneic regulatory or mature dendritic cells at 1:10. This clone was seen a single time. What it binds is not known. The ends were cut back, 8 bases at V and 6 bases at J, with 12 bases in the middle. Germline V gene sequence: CDR1 MNHNY, CDR2 SVGAGI (reference sequence). This CDR3 has 12 amino acids. Repertoires were generated with immunoSEQ multiplex PCR, while TCRdb's copy carries only in-frame clones and drops some. This sample has 10,000 to 15,000 clones, with roughly 86% found just once.

V and J are TRBV6-6 and TRBJ2-3, with D uncertain. The TCR was taken from a human donor in good health. The sample taken for sequencing was naive CD8+ T cells from blood cultured with regulatory dendritic cells. Subset meaning: CD45RA+ naive T cells. The CDR3 is CASGRRADTQYF. The CDR3 DNA reads TGTGCCAGCGGCCGCAGAGCGGATACGCAGTATTTT.